This T cell receptor beta chain was observed in a study of blood T cell repertoires in COVID-19. Clones were read by immunoSEQ multiplex PCR, and TCRdb kept only the in-frame ones, dropping some. The sample shows 440,000 or so clones, about nine tenths of them seen only once. Seattle patients were enrolled during active infection and followed longitudinally. The receptor's source is a woman aged 40 to 50 with COVID-19, enrolled during active disease. Material for sequencing was peripheral blood.

The DNA of the CDR3 is TGTGCCAGCAGCAAGAGGGGGGGCAGGAGGGAAAAACTGTTTTTT. Its protein product is CASSKRGGRREKLFF. The genes are TRBV21-1 and TRBJ1-4. TRBV21-1 is reported as a pseudogene. The CDR3 has 15 amino acids.